This T cell receptor (beta chain) appears in the sequencing data of a study of radiation and T cells in renal cell carcinoma. Assay used: immunoSEQ multiplex PCR; TCRdb lists only in-frame clones, some missing. The sample contains 100,000 to 150,000 clones, roughly four fifths of which appear only once. Time point denoted: blood 2 weeks post-SBRT. The treatment here: 15 Gy SBRT to primary tumor, nephrectomy 4 weeks later. Serial blood draws occurred at baseline and 2 and 4 weeks post-SBRT. Germline V gene lookup returns CDR1 SQVTM and CDR2 ANQGSEA. Trimming cost V 3 bases and J 8 bases, with 25 bases left between them. The CDR3 loop spans 16 amino acids.

The TCR comes from a woman aged 60-75 years with renal cell carcinoma. The sequenced sample was blood, obtained from a patient whose treatment included radiotherapy and nephrectomy. V usage is TRBV29-1 and J usage is TRBJ1-2; the D gene is possibly TRBD1 (5 bases). CDR3 amino acids: CSVENERVVGPPGYTF. DNA for the CDR3: TGCAGCGTTGAGAACGAACGGGTAGTGGGGCCCCCGGGCTACACCTTC.